This TCR beta chain was found in a study of blood T cell repertoires in COVID-19. Background on the study: Donors in the United States, Italy and Spain gave samples during acute or convalescent COVID-19.

Original data processing: Using reference gene primer amplification, nucleated cell counts were estimated. Sequenced by immunoSEQ multiplex PCR; TCRdb stores in-frame clones only, minus some. V, J and clone size derive from that table, while D and trimming were established from the DNA sequence. The repertoire holds more than 95,000 clones, with 70% to 90% as singletons. V was shortened by 0 bases and J by 5 bases, with 14 bases between the two germline ends. This CDR3 spans 15 amino acids. CDR1 SGHKS and CDR2 YYEKEE come from the germline V gene (reference sequence). The receptor comes from a human donor in a cohort sampled during active COVID-19. Sample: peripheral blood. The chain employs TRBV5-5 and TRBJ1-1; D unresolved. This CDR3 is CASSLDAGPWTEAFF. The DNA for the CDR3 is TGTGCCAGCAGCTTGGACGCGGGTCCATGGACTGAAGCTTTCTTT.